The present entry profiles one T cell receptor (beta chain) with its context. What it binds is unknown. This CDR3 contains 14 residues. These data belong to a study of shared clonotypes between healthy human individuals. Notes on the study in general: Clonotypes that were shared across several donors made up around 5% of naive CD4 clonotypes.

Some 30,000 T cell genomes (approximately 0.2 ug DNA) went into each sorted-subset replicate. TCRdb's table, derived via immunoSEQ multiplex PCR, lists solely in-frame clones and lacks some. The sample carries about 1.1 million clones, about 80% recorded once. Study donors comprised healthy, HIV-negative adults devoid of recent acute infection or vaccination. The chain is built from TRBV21-1 and TRBJ1-5; whether TRBD1, the table's D call, matches the DNA was not checked. TRBV21-1 is reported as a pseudogene. This sequence originates from a young man in good health. Some clones in this sample may be carry-over from other donors' samples. The sample consisted of memory CD4+ T cells from PBMCs. As for subset: CD45RA-negative fraction. CDR3 loop: CASSTRQGCQPQHF. The CDR3 DNA reads as TGTGCCAGCAGCACCCGACAGGGGTGTCAGCCCCAGCATTTT.